These T cell receptor beta chains were read from a single sample in a study of shared clonotypes between healthy human individuals. The data were produced by immunoSEQ multiplex PCR, yet TCRdb's version contains in-frame clones alone and is incomplete. The repertoire holds roughly 2.1 million clones, with 90% to 95% as singletons. The sequenced sample was naive CD8+ T cells from PBMCs. Receptor source: a man aged 18 to 30 in good health. Some clones in this sample may be carry-over from other donors' samples. CDR3s include the opening cysteine and the closing phenylalanine or tryptophan. A D gene is named only where the DNA matches it firmly. Size values are once, few and many counts, or a class for expanded clones, and some rows have none.

>TRBJ1-2|TRBV9|few|NA
CASSKTAGQGYTF
TGTGCCAGCAGCAAGACTGCAGGGCAGGGCTACACCTTC
>TRBJ2-7|TRBV16|NA|NA
CASSQSAVSSYEQYF
TGTGCCAGCAGCCAATCGGCAGTTAGCTCCTACGAGCAGTACTTC
>TRBJ1-2|TRBV30|NA|TRBD1
CAWRVPGQDYGYTF
TGTGCCTGGAGGGTACCGGGACAGGACTATGGCTACACCTTC
>TRBJ1-3|TRBV14|NA|TRBD1
CASSQDLDREMDGNTIYF
TGTGCCAGCAGCCAAGATCTGGACAGGGAGATGGATGGAAACACCATATATTTT
>TRBJ1-1|TRBV6-5|NA|NA
CASSYSRQKLNTEAFF
TGTGCCAGCAGTTACAGTCGGCAGAAACTGAACACTGAAGCTTTCTTT
>TRBJ2-1|TRBV9|NA|NA
CASSPSGRGENEQFF
TGTGCCAGCAGCCCCAGTGGCAGGGGTGAGAATGAGCAGTTCTTC
>TRBJ2-7|TRBV19|NA|TRBD2
CASSWKTSGIYEQYF
TGTGCCAGTAGTTGGAAGACTAGCGGGATCTACGAGCAGTACTTC
>TRBJ1-1|TRBV7-2|NA|TRBD1
CASSSGQLSTEAFF
TGTGCCAGCAGCTCGGGACAGCTGAGTACTGAAGCTTTCTTT
>TRBJ1-5|TRBV10-3|NA|NA
CAISDSGQSNQPQHF
TGTGCCATCAGTGATTCAGGACAAAGCAATCAGCCCCAGCATTTT
>TRBJ1-5|TRBV4-1|once|NA
CASSQDRGATSNQPQHF
TGCGCCAGCAGCCAAGATCGAGGGGCGACTAGCAATCAGCCCCAGCATTTT
>TRBJ2-7|TRBV29-1|NA|NA
CSGSQGTDEQYF
TGCAGCGGCTCACAGGGAACAGACGAGCAGTACTTC
>TRBJ2-7|TRBV30|NA|TRBD2
CAWSVSGGLDEQYF
TGTGCCTGGAGTGTAAGCGGGGGCCTGGACGAGCAGTACTTC
>TRBJ2-1|TRBV5-4|NA|NA
CASSLAGNSYNEQFF
TGTGCCAGCAGCTTAGCAGGGAACTCCTACAATGAGCAGTTCTTC
>TRBJ2-7|TRBV10-3|NA|TRBD2
CAISPGGPGFEQYF
TGTGCCATCAGCCCGGGAGGGCCAGGCTTCGAGCAGTACTTC
>TRBJ1-1|TRBV21-1|NA|NA
CASLRGNTEAFF
TGTGCCAGCCTGAGGGGAAACACTGAAGCTTTCTTT
>TRBJ2-7|TRBV28|NA|NA
CASSFLLTPSYEQYF
TGTGCCAGCAGTTTTTTACTAACCCCCTCCTACGAGCAGTACTTC
>TRBJ1-1|TRBV7-9|NA|NA
CASSQGWGTEAFF
TGTGCCAGCTCGCAGGGGTGGGGCACTGAAGCTTTCTTT
>TRBJ2-2|TRBV21-1|few|NA
CASSTRLDGWTGELFF
TGTGCCAGCAGCACGCGCCTGGACGGGTGGACCGGGGAGCTGTTTTTT
>TRBJ2-1|TRBV11-3|once|NA
CASSLSSAAWDEQFF
TGTGCCAGCAGCTTAAGTTCGGCCGCTTGGGATGAGCAGTTCTTC
>TRBJ2-5|TRBV19|NA|TRBD2
CASSMTASGGVETQYF
TGTGCCAGTAGTATGACTGCTAGCGGAGGGGTGGAGACCCAGTACTTC
>TRBJ1-1|TRBV7-2|NA|NA
CASSVILNPGRGVEAFF
TGTGCCAGCAGCGTGATACTAAACCCGGGGAGGGGTGTTGAAGCTTTCTTT
>TRBJ2-2|TRBV28|NA|TRBD1
CASSGQGGTGELFF
TGTGCCAGCAGTGGACAGGGCGGCACCGGGGAGCTGTTTTTT
>TRBJ2-1|TRBV15|NA|NA
CATRNFNEQFF
TGTGCCACCAGAAACTTCAATGAGCAGTTCTTC
>TRBJ2-7|TRBV7-8|NA|TRBD1
CATRDRGLESSYEQYF
TGTGCCACCAGGGACAGGGGGCTGGAGAGCTCCTACGAGCAGTACTTC
>TRBJ2-7|TRBV6-5|NA|NA
CASSYSIFDSYEQYF
TGTGCCAGCAGTTACTCGATTTTTGACTCCTACGAGCAGTACTTC
>TRBJ1-3|TRBV15|NA|NA
CATTPGTSSGNTIYF
TGTGCCACCACCCCCGGGACCTCCTCTGGAAACACCATATATTTT
>TRBJ2-7|TRBV7-9|NA|TRBD1
CASSPRTGHSSYEQYF
TGTGCCAGCAGCCCCCGGACAGGTCATAGCTCCTACGAGCAGTACTTC
>TRBJ2-1|TRBV15|NA|TRBD2
CATSVAGLAVLPVLRPSNEQFF
TGTGCCACCAGTGTCGCGGGACTAGCGGTATTGCCAGTTCTAAGACCCTCCAATGAGCAGTTCTTC
>TRBJ1-2|TRBV29-1|NA|NA
CSVRDGYGYTF
TGCAGCGTCCGTGACGGCTATGGCTACACCTTC
>TRBJ1-2|TRBV5-1|NA|NA
CASSPGTSRTYGYTF
TGCGCCAGCAGCCCCGGGACTTCCAGAACTTATGGCTACACCTTC
>TRBJ2-5|TRBV5-1|NA|NA
CASGEERQGRWETQYF
TGCGCCAGCGGGGAAGAGAGGCAGGGGCGGTGGGAGACCCAGTACTTC
>TRBJ1-3|TRBV29-1|NA|NA
CSVDEDSGNTIYF
TGCAGCGTTGACGAGGACTCTGGAAACACCATATATTTT
>TRBJ2-7|TRBV7-8|NA|NA
CASSLVAGGEQYF
TGTGCCAGCAGCTTAGTTGCCGGGGGCGAGCAGTACTTC
>TRBJ2-7|TRBV19|NA|NA
CASSIAGAYEQYF
TGTGCCAGTAGTATAGCAGGCGCCTACGAGCAGTACTTC
>TRBJ2-7|TRBV7-9|NA|TRBD2
CASSSRTSGGYEQYF
TGTGCCAGCAGCTCAAGGACTAGCGGAGGTTACGAGCAGTACTTC
>TRBJ1-3|TRBV7-9|NA|NA
CASSLEVGNTIYF
TGTGCCAGCAGCTTAGAAGTTGGAAACACCATATATTTT
>TRBJ2-7|TRBV7-8|once|TRBD1
CASSLVRGHVEQYF
TGTGCCAGCAGCTTAGTTAGGGGGCACGTCGAGCAGTACTTC
>TRBJ2-7|TRBV28|NA|TRBD2
CASSFWTSGNGYEQYF
TGTGCCAGCAGTTTCTGGACTAGCGGGAATGGCTACGAGCAGTACTTC
>TRBJ1-2|TRBV11-2|NA|TRBD1
CASSPPRYRGQGYTF
TGTGCCAGCAGCCCCCCCAGGTACAGGGGGCAAGGCTACACCTTC
>TRBJ1-5|TRBV6-1|NA|TRBD1
CASRDRAGNQPQHF
TGTGCCAGCAGAGACAGGGCGGGCAATCAGCCCCAGCATTTT
>TRBJ2-3|TRBV7-8|once|NA
CASSLISRERGDTQYF
TGTGCCAGCAGCTTAATCAGTAGGGAGCGAGGAGATACGCAGTATTTT
>TRBJ2-7|TRBV27|few|NA
CASRYSTATYEQYF
TGTGCCAGCAGGTACAGCACCGCCACCTACGAGCAGTACTTC
>TRBJ2-5|TRBV27|NA|NA
CASSPGLDQETQYF
TGTGCCAGCAGTCCAGGGTTGGACCAAGAGACCCAGTACTTC
>TRBJ2-1|TRBV5-1|NA|TRBD2
CASSLHSREGPWEQFF
TGCGCCAGCAGCTTGCATTCCAGGGAGGGACCCTGGGAGCAGTTCTTC
>TRBJ2-7|TRBV27|NA|NA
CASSLAARGVSEQYF
TGTGCCAGCAGTTTAGCTGCAAGAGGGGTTTCCGAGCAGTACTTC
>TRBJ1-1|TRBV29-1|NA|NA
CSVVDGLNTEAFF
TGCAGCGTCGTGGACGGCTTGAACACTGAAGCTTTCTTT
>TRBJ2-1|TRBV4-1|NA|NA
CASSQVASDNEQFF
TGCGCCAGCAGCCAAGTGGCATCCGACAATGAGCAGTTCTTC
>TRBJ2-7|TRBV28|NA|NA
CASSYTSSYEQYF
TGTGCCAGCAGTTACACGAGCTCCTACGAGCAGTACTTC
>TRBJ2-5|TRBV7-9|NA|NA
CASVGGALQETQYF
TGTGCCAGCGTTGGAGGGGCCCTACAAGAGACCCAGTACTTC
>TRBJ2-1|TRBV4-1|NA|NA
CASSQPRDLHNEQFF
TGCGCCAGCAGCCAACCACGGGACTTACACAATGAGCAGTTCTTC
>TRBJ2-7|TRBV14|NA|NA
CASSHRNSYEQYF
TGTGCCAGCAGCCACAGGAACTCCTACGAGCAGTACTTC
>TRBJ1-1|TRBV15|NA|NA
CATSRELGTEAFF
TGTGCCACCAGCAGAGAACTGGGGACTGAAGCTTTCTTT
>TRBJ1-5|TRBV7-9|NA|TRBD1
CASSTDRSSPQHF
TGTGCCAGCAGTACGGACAGGTCCTCGCCCCAGCATTTT